These 27 T cell receptor beta chains share one sample of origin, sequenced in a study of blood T cell repertoires in COVID-19. Assay: immunoSEQ multiplex PCR; the TCRdb copy retains only in-frame clones and omits some. Of approximately 240,000 clones listed, approximately 80% are singletons. The specimen sequenced was peripheral blood. These receptors were collected from a woman over 75 with active or convalescent COVID-19.

The chain links TRBV28 to TRBJ1-2; tentatively, D is TRBD1 (5 bases). V was pared by 5 bases and J by 4 bases, with 11 bases between. This CDR3 has 13 residues. Germline assignment: CDR1 MDHEN and CDR2 SYDVKM. CDR3 DNA: TGTGCCAGCAGTAGCCGGGGGGTCTATGGCTACACCTTC. This codes for CASSSRGVYGYTF.

This rearrangement joins TRBV11-2 to TRBJ2-7, with TRBD1 as a possible D gene (6 bases). In germline, CDR1 is SGHAT, CDR2 FQNNGV. Trimming shortened V by 3 bases and J by 3 bases, and 15 bases separated the two germline ends. The CDR3 covers 15 residues. CDR3 residues: CASSLYPGHDYEQYF. As DNA, the CDR3 is TGTGCCAGCAGCTTGTACCCGGGACACGACTACGAGCAGTACTTC.

This clone was observed a few times. The chain links TRBV7-2 to TRBJ2-2, with 10 nucleotides matching TRBD2. V gave up 4 bases and J gave up 4 bases; unmatched junction bases: 3. The CDR3 loop spans 15 amino acids. Germline-derived CDR1 and CDR2 are SGHTA and FQGNSA. CDR3: CASSSLAGVTGELFF. CDR3 DNA: TGTGCCAGCAGCTCCCTAGCGGGAGTCACCGGGGAGCTGTTTTTT.

The V and J genes are TRBV5-1 and TRBJ2-3; 9 bases line up with TRBD2. V shed 3 bases, J shed 2 bases, and the junction held 7 bases outside the gene matches. Germline lookup yields CDR1 SGHRS and CDR2 YFSETQ. There are 16 residues in the CDR3. The CDR3 region has the DNA TGCGCCAGCAGCTCACTTAGCGGGGGACACACAGATACGCAGTATTTT. Its translation: CASSSLSGGHTDTQYF. The whole variable domain, remainder taken from reference TRBV5-1 and TRBJ2-3, is KAGVTQTPRYLIKTRGQQVTLSCSPISGHRSVSWYQQTPGQGLQFLFEYFSETQRNKGNFPGRFSGRQFSNSRSEMNVSTLELGDSALYLCASSSLSGGHTDTQYFGPGTRLTVL.

V gene TRBV7-7 combines with J gene TRBJ2-3; 12 bases are a match to TRBD2. V lost 6 bases to trimming and J lost 6 bases; unmatched junction nucleotides: 10. Germline V gene data show CDR1 as SSHAT and CDR2 as FNYEAQ (reference sequence). This CDR3 spans 16 amino acids. The CDR3 protein is CASSNLLAGGKDTQYF. CDR3 DNA: TGTGCCAGCAGTAACTTACTAGCGGGGGGAAAGGATACGCAGTATTTT.

As concerns this clone: The sample contains more than one DNA sequence encoding this CDR3. The chain recombines TRBV18 with TRBJ1-1; no reliable D call. Germline CDR1 reads KGHSH; CDR2 reads LQKENI. The V and J ends lost 3 bases and 1 base respectively, with 6 bases between them. CDR3 length: 13 residues. CDR3 in amino acids: CASSPTRNTEAFF. DNA for the CDR3: TGTGCCAGCTCACCTACACGGAACACTGAAGCTTTCTTT. Looking up the rest from reference TRBV18 and TRBJ1-1 gives the full variable domain: NAGVMQNPRHLVRRRGQEARLRCSPMKGHSHVYWYRQLPEEGLKFMVYLQKENIIDESGMPKERFSAEFPKEGPSILRIQQVVRGDSAAYFCASSPTRNTEAFFGQGTRLTVV.

Written as DNA, the CDR3 is TGTGCCAGCACCGACGGGGCAGGGGGCCTCTATAATTCACCCCTCCACTTT. Amino acid sequence: CASTDGAGGLYNSPLHF. The rearrangement links TRBV2 to TRBJ1-6, with TRBD1 matching over 8 bases. The CDR3 totals 17 residues. After removal of 7 bases from V and 3 bases from J, the junction contained 11 bases not matched to a gene. CDR1 and CDR2 (germline): SNHLY, FYNNEI.

This rearrangement joins TRBV5-1 to TRBJ2-2, with 9 bases lining up with TRBD2. CDR3 length equals 14 residues. V lost 4 bases, J lost 7 bases, and 5 bases stayed unmatched. The germline V gene has CDR1 SGHRS and CDR2 YFSETQ. CDR3 sequence: CASSPRGGGGELFF. The CDR3 nucleotides are TGCGCCAGCAGCCCGCGGGGGGGCGGCGGGGAGCTGTTTTTT.

V gene TRBV5-1 combines with J gene TRBJ1-6; D might be TRBD1 (6 bases). The germline V and J ends were trimmed by 4 bases and 6 bases, with 11 bases remaining between them. The CDR3 sequence is 14 residues long. Germline-derived CDR1 and CDR2 are SGHRS and YFSETQ. The CDR3 DNA follows: TGCGCCAGCAGCGTGGGACAATTTAATTCACCCCTCCACTTT. This gives the protein CASSVGQFNSPLHF.

This clone has just a few counts. V gene TRBV18 combines with J gene TRBJ1-3, with 7 positions matching TRBD1. CDR1 and CDR2 from the germline V gene are KGHSH and LQKENI. The CDR3 totals 17 residues. The ends lost 3 bases at V and 1 base at J; junction bases unmatched: 9. The CDR3: CASSPNSQGHSGNTIYF. The CDR3, as DNA: TGTGCCAGCTCACCCAACTCACAGGGGCATTCTGGAAACACCATATATTTT.

This clone has a single count. V is TRBV11-2 and J is TRBJ1-4, with 9 bases identical to TRBD1. CDR1 and CDR2 (germline): SGHAT, FQNNGV. This CDR3 has 15 residues. Trimming removed 4 bases from V and 8 bases from J; junction bases left unmatched: 8. The CDR3 bases are TGTGCCAGCAGCTCCTACAGGGGGCGAGACGAAAAACTGTTTTTT. Its protein product is CASSSYRGRDEKLFF.

The chain uses TRBV5-1 and TRBJ1-1; D may be TRBD1 (6 bases). Germline-derived CDR1 and CDR2 are SGHRS and YFSETQ. V was cut by 4 bases and J by 4 bases, with 17 bases left in between. The CDR3 spans 15 residues. The CDR3 DNA reads as TGCGCCAGCAGCGCCCAATCTGCAGGGGCCACTGAAGCTTTCTTT. This encodes CASSAQSAGATEAFF. The full variable domain, rest sourced from reference TRBV5-1 and TRBJ1-1, is KAGVTQTPRYLIKTRGQQVTLSCSPISGHRSVSWYQQTPGQGLQFLFEYFSETQRNKGNFPGRFSGRQFSNSRSEMNVSTLELGDSALYLCASSAQSAGATEAFFGQGTRLTVV.

The V call is TRBV19, the J call TRBJ1-5; D unresolved. Trimming stripped 0 bases from V and 11 bases from J, with 11 bases between. Germline CDR1 reads LNHDA; CDR2 reads SQIVND (reference sequence). The CDR3 extends over 13 amino acids. CDR3 residues: CASSIDLLQSQHF. In DNA form, the CDR3 reads TGTGCCAGTAGTATAGACCTTCTCCAGTCCCAGCATTTT.

This clone appeared a single time. The chain is built from TRBV5-4 and TRBJ1-1; D is unclear. This CDR3 is built from 15 residues. From germline, CDR1 is SGHNT and CDR2 YYREEE (reference sequence). V lost 0 bases to trimming and J lost 0 bases, with 9 bases between them. Here the CDR3 DNA reads TGTGCCAGCAGCTTGGGACATCCCATGAACACTGAAGCTTTCTTT. It specifies CASSLGHPMNTEAFF. Drawing the rest from reference TRBV5-4 and TRBJ1-1, the complete variable domain is ETGVTQSPTHLIKTRGQQVTLRCSSQSGHNTVSWYQQALGQGPQFIFQYYREEENGRGNFPPRFSGLQFPNYSSELNVNALELDDSALYLCASSLGHPMNTEAFFGQGTRLTVV.

This clone was counted between two and nine times. This chain uses TRBV10-3 with TRBJ1-4, with D possibly matching TRBD1 (5 bases). The V gene's germline CDR1 is ENHRY and CDR2 SYGVKD. V was clipped by 10 bases and J by 6 bases, with 12 bases between them. The CDR3 consists of 12 residues. The CDR3 sequence is CATKGLDEKLFF. For the CDR3, the DNA is TGTGCCACTAAGGGGCTCGATGAAAAACTGTTTTTT.

V is TRBV11-2 and J is TRBJ2-3; 8 bases are shared with TRBD1. Germline lookup yields CDR1 SGHAT and CDR2 FQNNGV. There are 15 residues in the CDR3. V lost 5 bases to trimming and J lost 4 bases; unmatched junction nucleotides: 8. The CDR3 sequence is CASSPRQGPADTQYF. CDR3 DNA sequence: TGTGCCAGCAGCCCACGACAGGGGCCAGCAGATACGCAGTATTTT.

Concerning this clone itself: At the DNA level, this CDR3 is encoded by other sequences in the same sample as well. The chain combines TRBV5-1 with TRBJ2-2, with D tentatively TRBD1 (6 bases). Trimming took 3 bases from V and 0 from J, leaving 12 bases between them. Germline CDR1 reads SGHRS; CDR2 reads YFSETQ. This CDR3 spans 16 amino acids. The CDR3: CASSSTGTPNTGELFF. Here the CDR3 DNA reads TGCGCCAGCAGCTCAACCGGGACACCGAACACCGGGGAGCTGTTTTTT.

The V and J genes are TRBV12-3 or TRBV12-4 and TRBJ1-1; D perhaps matches TRBD1 (6 bases). The CDR3 is 13 amino acids. V dropped 1 base and J dropped 10 bases, with 13 bases sitting between them. The CDR3 is CASSLGYRERAFF. CDR3 in DNA: TGTGCCAGCAGTTTAGGGTACAGGGAGAGAGCTTTCTTT.

This rearrangement joins TRBV18 to TRBJ1-1, with unresolved D. The CDR3 has 13 residues. Trimming shortened V by 4 bases and J by 1 base, and 7 bases separated the two germline ends. The germline CDR1 and CDR2 sequences are KGHSH and LQKENI. This CDR3 is CASSRAGNTEAFF. For the CDR3, the DNA is TGTGCCAGCTCACGGGCGGGGAACACTGAAGCTTTCTTT. Full variable domain (remainder filled in from reference TRBV18 and TRBJ1-1): NAGVMQNPRHLVRRRGQEARLRCSPMKGHSHVYWYRQLPEEGLKFMVYLQKENIIDESGMPKERFSAEFPKEGPSILRIQQVVRGDSAAYFCASSRAGNTEAFFGQGTRLTVV.

V usage is TRBV15 and J usage is TRBJ2-1; TRBD2 matches 8 bases. This CDR3 spans 16 amino acids. V dropped 1 base and J dropped 7; count of bases not matched to a gene: 9. Germline CDR1 is LNHNV and CDR2 is YYDKDF (reference sequence). The CDR3 reads CATSRATGGQGNEQFF. The CDR3, as DNA: TGTGCCACCAGCAGAGCCACGGGAGGGCAGGGTAATGAGCAGTTCTTC. Based on the CDR3 plus reference TRBV15 and TRBJ2-1, the full variable domain is DAMVIQNPRYQVTQFGKPVTLSCSQTLNHNVMYWYQQKSSQAPKLLFHYYDKDFNNEADTPDNFQSRRPNTSFCFLDIRSPGLGDTAMYLCATSRATGGQGNEQFFGPGTRLTVL.

This chain connects TRBV6-1 to TRBJ1-5, with D possibly matching TRBD1 (5 bases). CDR1 and CDR2 from the germline V gene are MNHNS and SASEGT. V was shortened by 1 base and J by 7 bases, with 11 bases between the two germline ends. The CDR3 totals 14 residues. CDR3 amino acids: CASSEGQGGQPQHF. The DNA of the CDR3 is TGTGCCAGCAGTGAAGGGCAGGGCGGCCAGCCCCAGCATTTT.

The rearrangement links TRBV11-2 to TRBJ2-2; D may be TRBD1 (7 bases). CDR3 length equals 15 residues. Germline V gene lookup returns CDR1 SGHAT and CDR2 FQNNGV. The germline V and J ends were trimmed by 5 bases and 5 bases, with 15 bases remaining between them. The CDR3 nucleotides are TGTGCCAGCAGCACCCAGGGGGGATGGACCGGGGAGCTGTTTTTT. It codes for CASSTQGGWTGELFF.

J is TRBJ1-6 and V is TRBV2; perhaps TRBD1 as D (5 bases). Trimming stripped 4 bases from V and 6 bases from J, with 7 bases between. In germline, CDR1 is SNHLY, CDR2 FYNNEI. The CDR3 is 13 residues long. Here the CDR3 DNA reads TGTGCCAGCAGTGGACAGTTTAATTCACCCCTCCACTTT. It is translated as CASSGQFNSPLHF.

The chain employs TRBV24-1 and TRBJ2-3; tentatively, D is TRBD2 (5 bases). This CDR3 comprises 15 residues. From germline, CDR1 is KGHDR and CDR2 SFDVKD. V gave up 3 bases and J gave up 0 bases, with 9 bases separating them. The CDR3 nucleotides are TGTGCCACCAGTGATAAAGCGGTTAGCACAGATACGCAGTATTTT. It translates to CATSDKAVSTDTQYF.

The chain carries TRBV9 and TRBJ1-2; weak D call: TRBD1 (6 bases). Trimming stripped 3 bases from V and 3 bases from J, with 15 bases between. This CDR3 region has 15 residues. CDR1 is SGDLS and CDR2 is YYNGEE in the germline V gene. The CDR3 bases are TGTGCCAGCAGCGCGGAGACAGGTTCCCACTATGGCTACACCTTC. Residues: CASSAETGSHYGYTF.

The chain recombines TRBV28 with TRBJ2-1; maybe TRBD1 (6 bases). V lost 5 bases, J lost 6 bases, and 14 bases lay in between. This CDR3 contains 14 residues. CDR1 is MDHEN and CDR2 is SYDVKM in the germline V gene. CDR3 sequence reads: CASSLGAYRNEQFF. The CDR3 nucleotides are TGTGCCAGCAGTCTGGGGGCCTACCGCAATGAGCAGTTCTTC. Looking up the rest from reference TRBV28 and TRBJ2-1 gives the full variable domain: DVKVTQSSRYLVKRTGEKVFLECVQDMDHENMFWYRQDPGLGLRLIYFSYDVKMKEKGDIPEGYSVSREKKERFSLILESASTNQTSMYLCASSLGAYRNEQFFGPGTRLTVL.

The chain carries TRBV7-6 and TRBJ2-6; no definite D call. V gave up 7 bases and J gave up 4 bases, with 14 bases separating them. CDR1 is SGHVS, CDR2 FNYEAQ, per germline. CDR3 length: 15 residues. CDR3 amino acids: CASTDGRSGANVLTF. Here the CDR3 DNA reads TGTGCCAGCACCGATGGCAGGTCAGGGGCCAACGTCCTGACTTTC.